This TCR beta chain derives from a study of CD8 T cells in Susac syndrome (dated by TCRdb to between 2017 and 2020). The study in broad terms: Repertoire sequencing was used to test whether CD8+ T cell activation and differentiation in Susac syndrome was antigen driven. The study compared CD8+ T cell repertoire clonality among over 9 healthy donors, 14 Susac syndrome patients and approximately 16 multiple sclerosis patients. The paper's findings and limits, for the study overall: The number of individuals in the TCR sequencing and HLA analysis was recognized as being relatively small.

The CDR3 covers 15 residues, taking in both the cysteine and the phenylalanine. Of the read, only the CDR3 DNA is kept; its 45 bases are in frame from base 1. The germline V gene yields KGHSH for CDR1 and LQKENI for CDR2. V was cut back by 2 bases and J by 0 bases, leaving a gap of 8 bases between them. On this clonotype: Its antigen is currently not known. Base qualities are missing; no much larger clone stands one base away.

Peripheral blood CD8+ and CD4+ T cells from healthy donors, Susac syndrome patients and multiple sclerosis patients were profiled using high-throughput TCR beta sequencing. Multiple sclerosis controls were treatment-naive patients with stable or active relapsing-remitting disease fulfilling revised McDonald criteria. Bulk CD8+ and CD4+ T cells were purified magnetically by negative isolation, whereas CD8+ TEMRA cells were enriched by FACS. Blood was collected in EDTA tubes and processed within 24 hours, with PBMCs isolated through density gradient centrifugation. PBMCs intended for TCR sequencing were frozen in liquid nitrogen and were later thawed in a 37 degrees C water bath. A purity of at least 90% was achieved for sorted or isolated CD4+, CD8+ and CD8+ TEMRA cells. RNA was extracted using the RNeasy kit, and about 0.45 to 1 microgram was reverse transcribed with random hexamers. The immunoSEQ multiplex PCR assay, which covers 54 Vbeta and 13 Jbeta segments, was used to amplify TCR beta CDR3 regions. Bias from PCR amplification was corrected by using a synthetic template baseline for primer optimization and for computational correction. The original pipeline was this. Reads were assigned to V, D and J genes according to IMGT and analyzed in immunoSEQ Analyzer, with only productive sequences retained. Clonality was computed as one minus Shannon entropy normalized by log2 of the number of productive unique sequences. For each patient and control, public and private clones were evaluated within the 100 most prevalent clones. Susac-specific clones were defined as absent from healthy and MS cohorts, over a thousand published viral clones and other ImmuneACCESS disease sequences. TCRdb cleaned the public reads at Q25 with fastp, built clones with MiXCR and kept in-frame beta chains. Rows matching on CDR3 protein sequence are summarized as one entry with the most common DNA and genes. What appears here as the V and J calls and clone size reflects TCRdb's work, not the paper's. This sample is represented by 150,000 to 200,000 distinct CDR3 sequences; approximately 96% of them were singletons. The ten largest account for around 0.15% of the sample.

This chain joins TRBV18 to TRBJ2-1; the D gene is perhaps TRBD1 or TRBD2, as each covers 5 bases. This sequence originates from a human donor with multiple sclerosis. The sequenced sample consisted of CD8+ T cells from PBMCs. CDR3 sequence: CASSPGTDSYNEQFF. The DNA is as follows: TGTGCCAGCTCACCAGGGACCGACTCCTACAATGAGCAGTTCTTC.